A selection of T cell receptor beta chains follows, all from one sample in a study of tumor and adjacent non-tumor tissue in lung cancer. TCRdb reanalysed the multiplex PCR reads using MiXCR and keeps one entry per CDR3 protein. The table records some 97,000 distinct CDR3 sequences, roughly 60% of them present only once. The sample consisted of distant non-tumor lung tissue. These receptors originate from a man under 40 with non-small cell lung cancer. CDR3s include the opening cysteine and the closing phenylalanine or tryptophan. The order of the fields is CDR3 protein, CDR3 DNA, D gene, V gene, clone size, J gene. A D gene is named only where the DNA matches it firmly. Size is stated for part of the rows, as once, few or many counts, or as a class when the clone is expanded.

CASSLAGSTETLF TGTGCCAGCAGCTTAGCAGGAAGCACTGAAACTCTCTTT - TRBV11-2 - TRBJ1-1
CASSIRDGDVNEQLF TGTGCCAGCAGCATACGGGACGGCGATGTGAATGAGCAGCTCTTC - TRBV11-1 - TRBJ2-1
CASQAGVAGGELFF TGCGCCAGCCAAGCGGGAGTCGCGGGCGGGGAGCTGTTTTTT TRBD2 TRBV10-2 many TRBJ2-2
CTISTTGINQPQHF TGTACCATCAGTACGACAGGGATCAATCAGCCCCAGCATTTT TRBD1 TRBV6-2/TRBV6-3 - TRBJ1-5
CVSSAGQGREAQYF TGTGTCAGCAGCGCGGGTCAGGGACGAGAGGCCCAGTACTTC - TRBV5-5 - TRBJ2-5
CARTVDRPNTEAIF TGTGCCAGGACTGTCGACAGGCCGAACACTGAAGCCATCTTT - TRBV6-1 - TRBJ1-1
CASSRAPRSGNTDTEYF TGTGCCAGCAGTAGGGCGCCTCGGAGCGGAAACACAGATACGGAGTATTTT - TRBV6-2/TRBV6-3 - TRBJ2-3
CSVVDRGNQPQHF TGCAGCGTCGTCGACAGGGGCAATCAGCCCCAGCATTTT TRBD1 TRBV29-1 many TRBJ1-5
CGSSSLAGEGDEQFF TGTGGCAGCAGCTCCCTAGCGGGAGAGGGAGATGAGCAGTTCTTC TRBD2 TRBV7-9 - TRBJ2-1
CASSARQGTPHNEQFF TGTGCCAGCAGCGCCAGACAGGGGACACCCCACAATGAGCAATTCTTC TRBD1 TRBV11-3 - TRBJ2-1
CARSPEATDTQYF TGCGCCAGAAGCCCCGAGGCCACAGATACGCAGTATTTT - TRBV11-3 once TRBJ2-3
CASSQDQASGPYNEQFF TGTGCCAGCAGCCAAGATCAGGCTAGCGGACCCTACAATGAGCAGTTCTTC TRBD2 TRBV4-2 many TRBJ2-1
CGGTFNEKLFF TGCGGTGGAACCTTCAATGAAAAACTGTTTTTT - TRBV20-1 - TRBJ1-4
CTSSLPSGDQETQFF TGTACCAGTAGTTTGCCTAGCGGTGATCAAGAGACCCAGTTCTTC TRBD2 TRBV12-3/TRBV12-4 - TRBJ2-1
CASSLSGEGNSPLHF TGTGCCAGCAGTTTATCAGGGGAGGGGAATTCACCCCTCCACTTT - TRBV12-3/TRBV12-4 many TRBJ1-6
CTSGRGSGGNTIYF TGTACCAGCGGCCGAGGTTCAGGTGGAAACACCATATATTTT - TRBV12-3/TRBV12-4 - TRBJ1-3
CASSFHETQYF TGTGCAAGCAGTTTTCATGAGACCCAGTACTTC - TRBV6-5 - TRBJ2-5
CSVTAGASPYNEQFF TGCAGCGTTACTGCGGGGGCGAGCCCCTACAATGAGCAGTTCTTC - TRBV29-1 - TRBJ2-1
CSARTGAYEQYF TGCAGTGCTCGAACAGGGGCCTACGAGCAGTACTTC TRBD1 TRBV20-1 many TRBJ2-7
CSVESRSGIEQYF TGCAGCGTTGAAAGCCGGTCAGGGATCGAGCAGTACTTC - TRBV29-1 once TRBJ2-7
CANAPRGSVNEQFF TGTGCCAATGCGCCGAGGGGCTCGGTCAATGAGCAGTTCTTC - TRBV6-5 few TRBJ2-1
CSAPPRDRNAETFF TGCAGTGCTCCTCCCCGGGACAGAAACGCTGAAACCTTCTTT TRBD1 TRBV20-1 - TRBJ1-1
CSSTLDRASTEAFF TGTTCCAGCACCTTGGACAGAGCATCCACTGAAGCTTTCTTT - TRBV5-4 - TRBJ1-1